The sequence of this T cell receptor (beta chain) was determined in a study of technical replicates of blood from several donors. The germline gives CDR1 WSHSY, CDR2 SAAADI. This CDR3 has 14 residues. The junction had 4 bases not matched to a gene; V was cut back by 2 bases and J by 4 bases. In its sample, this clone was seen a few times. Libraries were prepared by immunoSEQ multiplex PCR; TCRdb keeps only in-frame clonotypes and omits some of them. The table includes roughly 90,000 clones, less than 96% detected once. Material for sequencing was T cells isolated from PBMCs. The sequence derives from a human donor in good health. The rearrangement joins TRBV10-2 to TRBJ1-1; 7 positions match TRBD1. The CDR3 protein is CASSEDRESTEAFF. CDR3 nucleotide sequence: TGCGCCAGCAGTGAGGACAGGGAGTCCACTGAAGCTTTCTTT.